This TCR beta chain was identified during a study of blood T cell repertoires in COVID-19. Study details: The United States, Italy and Spain were the sources of the acute and convalescent COVID-19 samples. The analysed material was cDNA or gDNA that came from T cells, B-cell-depleted T cells, or PBMCs.

As processed by the authors: Amplified reference gene primers provided the basis for estimating nucleated cell counts. The method was immunoSEQ multiplex PCR; TCRdb's version includes in-frame clones alone and lacks a portion of them. V and J calls and clone size are given by that table; D and trimming were obtained from the DNA. The sample yields a few hundred thousand clones, more than 75% seen once. This receptor was obtained from a woman between 50 and 59 years old with acute or convalescent COVID-19. The sequenced sample was peripheral blood.

The CDR3 DNA reads as TGTGCCAGCAGCAGTAGCACCATCCAAGAGACCCAGTACTTC. This gives the protein CASSSSTIQETQYF. The chain combines TRBV2 with TRBJ2-5, with no clear D. V dropped 6 bases and J dropped 1 base, with 12 bases sitting between them. The CDR3 runs 14 residues. Germline CDR1 is SNHLY and CDR2 is FYNNEI.